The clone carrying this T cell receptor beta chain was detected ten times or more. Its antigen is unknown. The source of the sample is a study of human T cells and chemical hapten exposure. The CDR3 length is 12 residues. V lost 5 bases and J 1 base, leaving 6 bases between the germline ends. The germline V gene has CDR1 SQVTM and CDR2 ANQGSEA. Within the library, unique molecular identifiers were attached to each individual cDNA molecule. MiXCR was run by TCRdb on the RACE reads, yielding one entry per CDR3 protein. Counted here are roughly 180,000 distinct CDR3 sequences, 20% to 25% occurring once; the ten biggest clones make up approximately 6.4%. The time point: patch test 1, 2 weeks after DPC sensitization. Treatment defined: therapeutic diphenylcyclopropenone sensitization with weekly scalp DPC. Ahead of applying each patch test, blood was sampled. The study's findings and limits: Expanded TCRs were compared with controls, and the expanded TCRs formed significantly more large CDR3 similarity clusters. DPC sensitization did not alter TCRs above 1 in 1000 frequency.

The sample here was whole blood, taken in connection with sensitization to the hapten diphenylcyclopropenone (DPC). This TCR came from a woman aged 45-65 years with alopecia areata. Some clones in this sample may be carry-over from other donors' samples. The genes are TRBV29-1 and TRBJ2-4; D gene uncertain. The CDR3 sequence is CSVLSAKNIQYF. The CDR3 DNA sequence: TGCAGCGTTCTGTCTGCCAAAAACATTCAGTACTTC.